The 23 T cell receptor beta chains reported below all come from one sample, sequenced in a study of blood T cell repertoires in COVID-19. TCRdb's table, derived via immunoSEQ multiplex PCR, lists solely in-frame clones and lacks some. The table lists roughly 290,000 clones, about 89% of them singletons. Sequenced input: PBMCs or T cells enriched from blood (not recorded which). All receptors derive from a woman aged 40 to 50 who had recovered from COVID-19.

The CDR3 region is CASRSGQLNTEAFF. Here the CDR3 DNA reads TGTGCCAGTAGATCGGGACAGCTGAACACTGAAGCTTTCTTT. The chain carries TRBV19 and TRBJ1-1, with 7 positions matching TRBD1. Per germline, CDR1 LNHDA and CDR2 SQIVND (reference sequence). The ends lost 6 bases at V and 0 bases at J; junction bases unmatched: 4. The length of the CDR3 is 14 residues.

The chain employs TRBV13 and TRBJ1-2, with a possible D match to TRBD1 (6 bases). The V gene lost 5 bases and the J gene lost 6 bases, with 13 bases spanning the gap. The length of the CDR3 is 13 residues. Germline V gene data show CDR1 as PRHDT and CDR2 as FYEKMQ (reference sequence). For the CDR3, the DNA is TGTGCCAGCAGCGCACGGGGGGCGAATGGCTACACCTTC. As protein: CASSARGANGYTF.

V and J are TRBV5-1 and TRBJ2-5, with 12 bases aligning to TRBD1. CDR1 SGHRS and CDR2 YFSETQ come from the germline V gene. J gave up 5 bases and V 0 bases, and 8 bases lay outside the gene matches. The CDR3 runs to 17 residues. The CDR3: CASSLVPVGQGAETQYF. The CDR3 nucleotides read TGCGCCAGCAGCTTGGTGCCCGTGGGACAGGGGGCTGAGACCCAGTACTTC.

The chain joins TRBV3-1 (or the pseudogene TRBV3-2) to TRBJ2-7; D might be TRBD2 (6 bases). The CDR3 sequence is 12 residues long. V was shortened by 2 bases and J by 7 bases, with 9 bases between the two germline ends. From germline, CDR1 is LGHDT and CDR2 YNNKEL (reference sequence). Here the CDR3 reads CASSQNGGEQYF. Written as DNA, the CDR3 is TGTGCCAGCAGCCAAAATGGGGGGGAGCAGTACTTC.

The V gene is TRBV7-2, the J gene TRBJ2-1; TRBD2 matches at 12 bases. Germline V gene lookup returns CDR1 SGHTA and CDR2 FQGNSA. V lost 6 bases, J lost 9 bases, and 6 bases stayed unmatched. The CDR3 contains 14 residues. The CDR3 here is CASRRTSGIPEQFF. As DNA, the CDR3 is TGTGCCAGCAGGAGGACTAGCGGGATCCCTGAGCAGTTCTTC.

The rearrangement uses TRBV11-2 and TRBJ2-1; 9 bases align to TRBD2. The CDR3 covers 17 residues. With V trimmed by 0 bases and J by 2 bases, 5 bases remained unmatched. CDR1 SGHAT and CDR2 FQNNGV come from the germline V gene. CDR3 bases: TGTGCCAGCAGCTTAGACTCTAGCGGGGTGACCTACAATGAGCAGTTCTTC. The encoded protein is CASSLDSSGVTYNEQFF.

The chain combines TRBV5-1 with TRBJ2-6, with D possibly being TRBD2 (6 bases). V lost 0 bases, J lost 1 base, and 8 bases lay in between. The germline gives CDR1 SGHRS, CDR2 YFSETQ. The CDR3 has 16 residues. CDR3: CASSLGTNSGANVLTF. CDR3 coding DNA: TGCGCCAGCAGCTTGGGGACTAATTCTGGGGCCAACGTCCTGACTTTC.

The V call is TRBV2, the J call TRBJ2-1; 9 bases line up with TRBD2. This CDR3 comprises 14 residues. CDR1 and CDR2 (germline): SNHLY, FYNNEI. Trimming cost V 6 bases and J 4 bases; bases outside gene matches: 4. The CDR3 here is CASRVAGVYNEQFF. CDR3 bases: TGTGCCAGCAGGGTAGCGGGAGTTTACAATGAGCAGTTCTTC.

The chain is built from TRBV5-1 and TRBJ1-4; the match to TRBD1 covers 8 bases. J lost 7 bases, V lost 4 bases, and 6 bases had no gene match. Looked up from germline, CDR1 is SGHRS and CDR2 is YFSETQ. The CDR3 spans 14 residues. CDR3 protein: CASSRGTGVEKLFF. CDR3 nucleotides: TGCGCCAGCAGCCGCGGGACAGGCGTTGAAAAACTGTTTTTT. Looking up the rest from reference TRBV5-1 and TRBJ1-4 gives the full variable domain: KAGVTQTPRYLIKTRGQQVTLSCSPISGHRSVSWYQQTPGQGLQFLFEYFSETQRNKGNFPGRFSGRQFSNSRSEMNVSTLELGDSALYLCASSRGTGVEKLFFGSGTQLSVL.

The rearrangement joins TRBV27 to TRBJ2-7; TRBD2 matches at 9 bases. Germline CDR1 is MNHEY and CDR2 is SMNVEV (reference sequence). The CDR3 runs 14 residues. With 4 bases clipped from V and 4 bases from J, the junction kept 5 bases outside the gene matches. The CDR3 nucleotides are TGTGCCAGCAGTTCGGGCGGGAGGGAATACGAGCAGTACTTC. It encodes CASSSGGREYEQYF.

This clone occurred a few times. The chain recombines TRBV4-3 with TRBJ2-5; weak D call: TRBD1 (6 bases). Trimming took off 0 bases at V and 4 bases at J, with 12 bases between the two ends. Germline loops: CDR1 LGHNA, CDR2 YSLEER. The CDR3 has 15 residues. The CDR3 protein is CASSQDWVGAETQYF. CDR3 bases: TGCGCCAGCAGCCAAGATTGGGTGGGGGCAGAGACCCAGTACTTC.

This clone appeared a single time. The rearrangement joins TRBV6-5 to TRBJ1-1, with 7 positions matching TRBD1. CDR3 length: 12 residues. Germline CDR1 and CDR2: MNHEY and SVGAGI. The ends lost 11 bases at V and 1 base at J; junction bases unmatched: 4. The CDR3 region is CAGRDRNTEAFF. Written as DNA, the CDR3 is TGTGCCGGAAGGGACAGGAACACTGAAGCTTTCTTT.

V and J are TRBV30 and TRBJ1-2; 7 bases are shared with TRBD1. The J segment lost 2 bases and the V segment lost 3 bases, leaving 6 bases of the junction unmatched. From germline, CDR1 is GTSNPN and CDR2 SVGIG (reference sequence). The CDR3 spans 14 residues. The CDR3 nucleotides read TGTGCCTGGAGGTGGAGAGGGGGCAACTATGGCTACACCTTC. Residues: CAWRWRGGNYGYTF.

This clone was counted a single time. The rearrangement uses TRBV11-3 and TRBJ2-6; no firm D call. CDR3 length: 16 amino acids. The V and J ends lost 1 base and 0 bases respectively, with 7 bases between them. Germline loops: CDR1 SGHNT, CDR2 YENEEA. The CDR3 protein is CASSLGTYSGANVLTF. In DNA, the CDR3 is TGTGCCAGCAGCTTAGGCACCTACTCTGGGGCCAACGTCCTGACTTTC.

The chain carries TRBV2 and TRBJ2-3, with D possibly matching TRBD2 (5 bases). Germline-derived CDR1 and CDR2 are SNHLY and FYNNEI. V lost 2 bases and J 6 bases, leaving 15 bases between the germline ends. The CDR3 extends over 15 amino acids. The CDR3 DNA reads TGTGCCAGCAGTGAAAGTCCCCCCCCGGGGGATACGCAGTATTTT. Its translation is CASSESPPPGDTQYF.

The chain is built from TRBV3-1 (or the pseudogene TRBV3-2) and TRBJ2-3, with 10 bases identical to TRBD2. Losses at the gene ends were 5 bases for V and 2 bases for J; bases not matched to a gene: 10. Looked up from germline, CDR1 is LGHDT and CDR2 is YNNKEL (reference sequence). The CDR3 contains 17 residues. The CDR3 nucleotides are TGTGCCAGCAGCTTTTTTCTAGCGGGGGCGACCACAGATACGCAGTATTTT. Its translation is CASSFFLAGATTDTQYF.

The chain is built from TRBV7-2 and TRBJ2-3, with 7 bases aligning to TRBD2. CDR3 size: 14 residues. V dropped 5 bases and J dropped 6; count of bases not matched to a gene: 8. Germline V CDR1 and CDR2: SGHTA, FQGNSA. The CDR3 loop reads CASSHGLGSDTQYF. The CDR3 DNA follows: TGTGCCAGCAGCCATGGACTAGGTTCGGATACGCAGTATTTT.

V usage is TRBV18 and J usage is TRBJ1-1; TRBD1 might be the D (6 bases). Germline values: CDR1 KGHSH, CDR2 LQKENI. V gave up 6 bases and J gave up 1 base, with 12 bases separating them. The CDR3 has 14 amino acids. CDR3 in DNA: TGTGCCAGCTCTCAGGGACACCAGAACACTGAAGCTTTCTTT. This translates into CASSQGHQNTEAFF. Full variable domain (rest looked up from reference TRBV18 and TRBJ1-1): NAGVMQNPRHLVRRRGQEARLRCSPMKGHSHVYWYRQLPEEGLKFMVYLQKENIIDESGMPKERFSAEFPKEGPSILRIQQVVRGDSAAYFCASSQGHQNTEAFFGQGTRLTVV.

The J gene is TRBJ1-1, the V gene TRBV2; TRBD1 matches at 7 bases. CDR3 length: 14 amino acids. Germline lookup yields CDR1 SNHLY and CDR2 FYNNEI. The ends lost 6 bases at V and 4 bases at J; junction bases unmatched: 8. CDR3: CASRTDRTTTEAFF. CDR3 nucleotide sequence: TGTGCCAGCAGGACGGACAGGACGACCACTGAAGCTTTCTTT.

This clone was observed a single time. The V gene is TRBV6-5, the J gene TRBJ2-2, with D maybe TRBD1 (8 bases). The CDR3 totals 13 residues. Germline CDR1 reads MNHEY; CDR2 reads SVGAGI. The V end lost 6 bases, the J end lost 5 bases, and 10 bases lay between the germline ends. CDR3: CASRQGGTGELFF. For the CDR3, the DNA is TGTGCCAGCAGACAGGGGGGGACCGGGGAGCTGTTTTTT.

The V and J genes are TRBV18 and TRBJ1-5; TRBD1 might be the D (5 bases). The V gene lost 6 bases and the J gene lost 7 bases, with 13 bases spanning the gap. The CDR3 is 13 residues long. Germline V CDR1 and CDR2: KGHSH, LQKENI. The chain's CDR3 is CASSSGRGQPQHF. The CDR3, as DNA: TGTGCCAGCTCGTCAGGGCGCGGCCAGCCCCAGCATTTT.

The genes are TRBV24-1 and TRBJ2-1, with 11 bases that match TRBD2. This CDR3 comprises 18 residues. J gave up 5 bases and V 7 bases, and 15 bases lay outside the gene matches. Germline-derived CDR1 and CDR2 are KGHDR and SFDVKD. The CDR3 here is CATRDVGVSGGANNEQFF. In DNA, the CDR3 is TGTGCCACCAGGGACGTAGGTGTTAGCGGGGGGGCTAACAATGAGCAGTTCTTC.

The V call is TRBV5-8, the J call TRBJ1-2; tentatively, D is TRBD1 (5 bases). V lost 4 bases and J lost 1, with 14 bases in between. CDR3 length: 15 residues. CDR1 and CDR2 from the germline V gene are SGHTS and YDEGEE. The CDR3 DNA is TGTGCCAGCAGCCCCTGGACAACGCTTAACTATGGCTACACCTTC. The encoded protein is CASSPWTTLNYGYTF.